Following are 16 T cell receptor beta chains from one sample sequenced in a study of cytomegalovirus exposure and HLA in healthy donors (dated by TCRdb to 2016 to 2017). The library was generated by the immunoSEQ multiplex PCR assay. For the multiplex PCR, a mixture combining 60 forward primers for TCR Vbeta segments and 13 reverse primers for TCR Jbeta segments was used. What TCRdb holds here is the immuneACCESS table cut down to in-frame rearrangements. Part of the clones is not present; checked against another copy, under half of the missing clones reflect an unresolved V gene, and the others are unexplained. A total of hundreds of thousands of clones appear in this sample, less than 85% of them only once. Clones ranked in the top ten supply 0.2% to 0.25% of the sample. Sequencing was done on a sample of PBMCs. These TCRs come from a girl aged 2-10 years in good health and CMV-seronegative.

The chain has TRBV7-2 and TRBJ1-1; 7 bases align to TRBD1. Per germline, CDR1 SGHTA and CDR2 FQGNSA. This CDR3 has 15 residues. V dropped 6 bases and J dropped 1; count of bases not matched to a gene: 8. The DNA of the CDR3 is TGTGCCAGCAGAGTTACCGGGACAGCGAACACTGAAGCTTTCTTT. This gives the protein CASRVTGTANTEAFF.

In its sample, this clone was seen a few times. This chain uses TRBV7-9 with TRBJ1-4, with 8 bases aligning to TRBD1. The germline V gene encodes CDR1 SEHNR and CDR2 FQNEAQ (reference sequence). The CDR3 extends over 15 amino acids. Trimming cost V 5 bases and J 8 bases; bases outside gene matches: 10. CDR3 sequence: CASSRSPGGEEKLFF. The DNA for the CDR3 is TGTGCCAGCAGCCGCAGCCCAGGGGGCGAAGAAAAACTGTTTTTT.

V usage is TRBV5-4 and J usage is TRBJ1-2; D not resolved. The CDR3 has 14 residues. The V gene lost 4 bases and the J gene lost 5 bases, with 15 bases spanning the gap. CDR1 is SGHNT and CDR2 is YYREEE in the germline V gene (reference sequence). The CDR3 loop is CASSQRGVNYGYTF. For the CDR3, the DNA is TGTGCCAGCAGCCAACGGGGAGTAAATTATGGCTACACCTTC. Together with reference TRBV5-4 and TRBJ1-2, the CDR3 gives the full variable domain: ETGVTQSPTHLIKTRGQQVTLRCSSQSGHNTVSWYQQALGQGPQFIFQYYREEENGRGNFPPRFSGLQFPNYSSELNVNALELDDSALYLCASSQRGVNYGYTFGSGTRLTVV.

The genes are TRBV19 and TRBJ2-6; 7 bases agree with TRBD1. Per the germline V gene, CDR1 is LNHDA and CDR2 is SQIVND (reference sequence). This CDR3 spans 15 amino acids. J gave up 2 bases and V 5 bases, and 3 bases lay outside the gene matches. DNA of the CDR3: TGTGCCAGTAGTCCCGACAGGGCTGGGGCCAACGTCCTGACTTTC. It is translated as CASSPDRAGANVLTF. Full variable domain (outside the CDR3, taken from reference TRBV19 and TRBJ2-6): DGGITQSPKYLFRKEGQNVTLSCEQNLNHDAMYWYRQDPGQGLRLIYYSQIVNDFQKGDIAEGYSVSREKKESFPLTVTSAQKNPTAFYLCASSPDRAGANVLTFGAGSRLTVL.

This clone was observed a handful of times. The CDR3 here is CASSLVGQGAGEQFF. The CDR3 DNA sequence: TGCGCCAGCAGCTTGGTAGGACAGGGGGCAGGGGAGCAGTTCTTC. The chain combines TRBV5-1 with TRBJ2-1; 11 bases are a match to TRBD1. The CDR3 has 15 amino acids. Losses at the gene ends were 0 bases for V and 10 bases for J; bases not matched to a gene: 6. Germline V lookup: CDR1 SGHRS, CDR2 YFSETQ.

The rearrangement joins TRBV5-1 to TRBJ2-7; TRBD1 matches at 11 bases. The V gene end was trimmed by 0 bases and the J gene end by 2 bases; junction bases not matched to a gene: 4. Looked up from germline, CDR1 is SGHRS and CDR2 is YFSETQ. The length of the CDR3 is 16 residues. The CDR3 nucleotides are TGCGCCAGCAGCTTGGAACCGGGACAGGGGGCCTACGAGCAGTACTTC. Residues: CASSLEPGQGAYEQYF.

This clone has a single count. The rearrangement uses TRBV7-9 and TRBJ2-7, with TRBD2 identical over 7 bases. The CDR3 has 12 residues. V lost 11 bases, J lost 3 bases, and 7 bases stayed unmatched. CDR1 is SEHNR and CDR2 is FQNEAQ in the germline V gene (reference sequence). CDR3 protein: CAEGGSGYEQYF. In DNA, the CDR3 is TGTGCCGAAGGCGGGAGCGGCTACGAGCAGTACTTC.

The chain joins TRBV4-1 to TRBJ2-1; TRBD2 agrees at 7 bases. Germline V CDR1 and CDR2: MGHRA, YSYEKL. J lost 4 bases, V lost 0 bases, and 6 bases had no gene match. CDR3 length equals 16 residues. CDR3 in DNA: TGCGCCAGCAGCCAAGATAGTCTAGCGGAGTACAATGAGCAGTTCTTC. Translated: CASSQDSLAEYNEQFF.

The chain has TRBV7-9 and TRBJ2-5, with 8 bases fitting TRBD1. This CDR3 comprises 16 residues. V was pared by 5 bases and J by 1 base, with 9 bases of the junction left unmatched. The V gene's germline CDR1 is SEHNR and CDR2 FQNEAQ (reference sequence). As DNA, the CDR3 is TGTGCCAGCAGCAGAGGGGCAGGGGGCGTCCAAGAGACCCAGTACTTC. Protein product: CASSRGAGGVQETQYF.

The rearrangement uses TRBV10-1 and TRBJ2-7, with 9 bases lining up with TRBD1. The V gene's germline CDR1 is WNHNN and CDR2 SYGVQD (reference sequence). The CDR3 covers 13 residues. With V trimmed by 6 bases and J by 5 bases, 5 bases remained unmatched. The CDR3 here is CASSRQGDNEQYF. DNA for the CDR3: TGCGCCAGCAGCAGACAGGGGGACAACGAGCAGTACTTC.

As DNA, the CDR3 is TGCAGCGTTGAAGACAGGTTCTACGAGCAGTACTTC. It codes for CSVEDRFYEQYF. The J gene is TRBJ2-7, the V gene TRBV29-1; D gene ambiguous. The V end was cut by 0 bases, the J end by 3 bases, with 6 bases between. The CDR3 totals 12 residues. Germline V gives CDR1 SQVTM, CDR2 ANQGSEA.

This chain joins TRBV21-1 and TRBJ2-7; the table's D call, TRBD1, has no DNA check behind it. TRBV21-1 is listed as a pseudogene. The CDR3 contains 13 residues. In DNA form, the CDR3 reads TGTGCCAGCAGCATTGGGGCGTCCTACGAGCAGTACTTC. Protein product: CASSIGASYEQYF.

This clone occurred once. This chain uses TRBV2 with TRBJ2-7, with 12 positions matching TRBD2. Trimming at V came to 10 bases and at J to 7 bases, leaving 8 bases not matched to a gene. This CDR3 comprises 13 residues. Germline V gene sequence: CDR1 SNHLY, CDR2 FYNNEI. CDR3 coding DNA: TGTGCCACCGTACTAGCGGGAGGACGAGAGCAGTACTTC. It encodes CATVLAGGREQYF.

The chain links TRBV19 to TRBJ2-7; D might be TRBD1 (5 bases). Trimming stripped 3 bases from V and 1 base from J, with 13 bases between. The V gene's germline CDR1 is LNHDA and CDR2 SQIVND (reference sequence). There are 15 residues in the CDR3. The CDR3 DNA sequence: TGTGCCAGTAGTATTAAACCAGGGTTGTCCTACGAGCAGTACTTC. Translation: CASSIKPGLSYEQYF.

The CDR3 is CASRSWYNEQFF. Here the CDR3 DNA reads TGTGCCAGCAGGAGTTGGTACAATGAGCAGTTCTTC. The V gene is TRBV6-5, the J gene TRBJ2-1; D is undetermined. The germline V gene has CDR1 MNHEY and CDR2 SVGAGI. Trimming removed 6 bases from V and 4 bases from J, with 7 bases in between. This CDR3 has 12 amino acids.

Only one count was recorded for this clone. The genes are TRBV2 and TRBJ1-1; a weak D match, TRBD1 (6 bases). Trimming took off 4 bases at V and 4 bases at J, with 10 bases between the two ends. Germline assignment: CDR1 SNHLY and CDR2 FYNNEI. The CDR3 is made up of 13 amino acids. Written as DNA, the CDR3 is TGTGCCAGCAGTGGGAACAGGGCCACTGAAGCTTTCTTT. This sequence encodes CASSGNRATEAFF. Supplemented by reference TRBV2 and TRBJ1-1, the full variable domain reads EPEVTQTPSHQVTQMGQEVILRCVPISNHLYFYWYRQILGQKVEFLVSFYNNEISEKSEIFDDQFSVERPDGSNFTLKIRSTKLEDSAMYFCASSGNRATEAFFGQGTRLTVV.